This TCR beta chain was recorded in a study of CD8 T cells in ankylosing spondylitis. Study results and limitations: What seemed typical of ankylosing spondylitis blood was a TCR beta motif built from roughly eight highly homologous variants. The clones that were linked to disease were reported to be significantly enriched in matched synovial fluid samples from ankylosing spondylitis patients.

Using its own MiXCR run on the 5' RACE reads, TCRdb lists one record per CDR3 protein. Of about 750,000 distinct CDR3 sequences listed, over 15% are singletons. Concerning this clonotype: Antigen: not known.

After removal of 3 bases from V and 0 bases from J, the junction contained 6 bases not matched to a gene. CDR1 is KGHSH, CDR2 LQKENI, per germline. CDR3 length: 17 amino acids. The TCR sequence derives from a male donor with ankylosing spondylitis. The chain carries TRBV18 and TRBJ2-3; 10 nucleotides line up with TRBD2. Sequencing was performed on blood, either unsorted or a sorted T cell fraction (not recorded which). The CDR3 reads CASSPTLAGVSTDTQYF. The CDR3 bases are TGTGCCAGCTCACCGACCCTAGCGGGGGTGAGCACAGATACGCAGTATTTT.